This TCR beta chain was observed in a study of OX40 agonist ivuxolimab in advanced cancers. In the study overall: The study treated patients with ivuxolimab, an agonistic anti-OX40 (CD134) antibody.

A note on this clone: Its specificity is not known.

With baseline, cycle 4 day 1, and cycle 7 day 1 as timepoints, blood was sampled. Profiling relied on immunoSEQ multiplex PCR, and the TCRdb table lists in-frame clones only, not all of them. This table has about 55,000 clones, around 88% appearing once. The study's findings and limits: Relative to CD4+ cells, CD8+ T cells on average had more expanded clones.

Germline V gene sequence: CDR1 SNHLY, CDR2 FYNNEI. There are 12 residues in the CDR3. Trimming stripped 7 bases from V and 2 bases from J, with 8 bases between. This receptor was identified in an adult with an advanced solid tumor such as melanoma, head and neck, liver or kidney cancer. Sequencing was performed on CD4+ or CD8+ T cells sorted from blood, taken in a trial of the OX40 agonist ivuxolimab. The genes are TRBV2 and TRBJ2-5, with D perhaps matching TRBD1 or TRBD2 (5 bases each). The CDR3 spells CASTGPQETQYF. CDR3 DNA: TGTGCCAGCACGGGACCACAAGAGACCCAGTACTTC.